These T cell receptor beta chains were read from a single sample in a study of T cells in localized non-small cell lung cancer. The data were produced by immunoSEQ multiplex PCR, yet TCRdb's version contains in-frame clones alone and is incomplete. The data contain roughly 66,000 clones, roughly 90% of them seen just once; the ten biggest clones take up over 1.5%. Here the sequenced sample was peripheral blood, taken before any cancer treatment. The receptor set was obtained from a woman aged 35 to 70 with stage I lung adenocarcinoma. Both conserved end residues are part of each CDR3. D genes are given only for firm matches. Clone size is given for some rows only: seen once, a few or many times, or a class if the clone is expanded.

d_gene	abundance	v_gene	j_gene	CDR3nt	CDR3aa
-	-	TRBV4-3	TRBJ2-2	TGCGCCAGCAGCCAAGTACTACAGGCCCCCGGGGAGCTGTTTTTT	CASSQVLQAPGELFF
TRBD1	-	TRBV2	TRBJ1-4	TGTGCCAGCAGTGAATCCGGGACAGAAAATGAAAAACTGTTTTTT	CASSESGTENEKLFF
-	-	TRBV6-5	TRBJ1-4	TGTGCCAGCAGTTTTCGGGAGGGACCTGAAAAACTGTTTTTT	CASSFREGPEKLFF
-	-	TRBV6-6	TRBJ1-3	TGTGCCAGCAGTTTCGACAACTCTGGAAACACCATATATTTT	CASSFDNSGNTIYF
-	-	TRBV5-1	TRBJ2-2	TGCGCCAGCAGAATTCGGGGTACCGGGGAGCTGTTTTTT	CASRIRGTGELFF
-	-	TRBV29-1	TRBJ1-2	TGCAGCGGGGGACATATCTATGGCTACACCTTC	CSGGHIYGYTF
TRBD1	-	TRBV5-6	TRBJ1-4	TGTGCCAGCAGCTTGGGCAACGGACAGGGAGGGGAAAAACTGTTTTTT	CASSLGNGQGGEKLFF
-	-	TRBV7-9	TRBJ2-1	TGTGCCAGCAGCCCGGGGACCGCCGCGTTCTTC	CASSPGTAAFF
-	-	TRBV6-5	TRBJ2-2	TGTGCCAGCAGTCCCGGGACGGCGAACACCGGGGAGCTGTTTTTT	CASSPGTANTGELFF
-	-	TRBV6-5	TRBJ1-4	TGTGCCAGCAGCCGTAGGGGAGCTGGAGAAAAACTGTTTTTT	CASSRRGAGEKLFF
TRBD1	-	TRBV6-5	TRBJ2-5	TGTGCCAGCAGTTACTCGACAGGGGGCGAGACCCAGTACTTC	CASSYSTGGETQYF
TRBD1	-	TRBV5-5	TRBJ1-2	TGTGCCAGCAGCTTGGGAGGCTGGACAGGGGGAGGCTATGGCTACACCTTC	CASSLGGWTGGGYGYTF
TRBD2	-	TRBV19	TRBJ2-1	TGTGCCAGTAAAAGTCGGGGGACTAGCGGTTGGGATGAGCAGTTCTTC	CASKSRGTSGWDEQFF
-	-	TRBV6-5	TRBJ1-2	TGTGCCAGCAGTTACTCGATATCCAGTGGAGGCTACACCTTC	CASSYSISSGGYTF
-	-	TRBV28	TRBJ2-3	TGTGCCAGCAGTTACGGGGGAACAGATACGCAGTATTTT	CASSYGGTDTQYF
-	-	TRBV6-5	TRBJ1-2	TGTGCCAGCAGTTCGGTGGCACTCAGCTATGGCTACACCTTC	CASSSVALSYGYTF
-	-	TRBV5-4	TRBJ1-2	TGTGCCAGCAGCTTGTTTAAGGGGGGAGAAAGAAGTGGCTACACCTTC	CASSLFKGGERSGYTF
-	-	TRBV18	TRBJ2-7	TGTGCCAGCTCACCACGGGAAACAGCCTCTAGGGAGCAGTACTTC	CASSPRETASREQYF
TRBD2	-	TRBV18	TRBJ2-1	TGTGCCAGCTCAGGGACTAGCAACAATGAGCAGTTCTTC	CASSGTSNNEQFF
-	-	TRBV19	TRBJ1-3	TGTGCCAGTAGTAAAAATACAGGGTTCGGAGACACCATATATTTT	CASSKNTGFGDTIYF
-	-	TRBV5-8	TRBJ2-7	TGTGCCAGCAGCTTGGTGGGAACCTACGAGCAGTACTTC	CASSLVGTYEQYF
-	-	TRBV6-1	TRBJ1-2	TGTGCCAGCAGTGAGTCGCAGGGAGGACTTTTGGGCTACACCTTC	CASSESQGGLLGYTF
-	once	TRBV4-2	TRBJ1-4	TGTGCCAGCAGCCAAGACAGGGTAGGTGGGAAACTGTTTTTT	CASSQDRVGGKLFF
TRBD1	-	TRBV6-6	TRBJ2-7	TGTGCCAGCAAGGGACAGGGGCCTTCCTACGAGCAGTACTTC	CASKGQGPSYEQYF
-	-	TRBV5-1	TRBJ1-5	TGCGCCAGCAGCTTCACTGGGGGCGGGCAGCCCCAGCATTTT	CASSFTGGGQPQHF
TRBD2	-	TRBV7-8	TRBJ2-5	TGTGCCAGCAGCTCGGAAGGCGGGGGTGTATCGACCCAGTACTTC	CASSSEGGGVSTQYF
-	-	TRBV2	TRBJ1-1	TGTGCCAGCAGTGCCAAGAGTTCAACTGAAGCTTTCTTT	CASSAKSSTEAFF
-	-	TRBV19	TRBJ1-1	TGTGCCAGTAGTACCGACAGGTTTGGCCCTGAAGCTTTCTTT	CASSTDRFGPEAFF
-	-	TRBV5-1	TRBJ1-1	TGCGCCAGCAGCCGCGGGGGCGAACGCACTGAAGCTTTCTTT	CASSRGGERTEAFF
-	-	TRBV28	TRBJ1-2	TGTGCCAGCAGCCTGCTTGCCGGACCGAACTATGGCTACACCTTC	CASSLLAGPNYGYTF
TRBD1	-	TRBV6-9	TRBJ2-7	TGTGCCAGCTCCGGGACAGGGGTGGGAGAGCAGTACTTC	CASSGTGVGEQYF
-	-	TRBV2	TRBJ1-1	TGTGCCAGCAGCCTAGACACGGCTGAAGCTTTCTTT	CASSLDTAEAFF
-	-	TRBV25-1	TRBJ2-6	TGTGCCAGCAGTGGTACAGGGAGCTCTGGGGCCAACGTCCTGACTTTC	CASSGTGSSGANVLTF
-	once	TRBV21-1	TRBJ2-2	TGTGCCAGCAGCAAAAGACAGGGTACGAACACCGGGGAGCTGTTTTTT	CASSKRQGTNTGELFF
-	-	TRBV18	TRBJ2-3	TGTGCCAGCGGGGAACAGGGCGTAGATACGCAGTATTTT	CASGEQGVDTQYF
-	-	TRBV6-9	TRBJ1-2	TGTGCCAGCAGTTCCTGGCCTAACTATGGCTACACCTTC	CASSSWPNYGYTF
-	-	TRBV27	TRBJ1-1	TGTGCCAGCAGTTTAGCCCTCAGGACCACTGAAGCTTTCTTT	CASSLALRTTEAFF
-	-	TRBV6-5	TRBJ1-1	TGTGCCAGCAGTTACTCGATCCTGGCCGAAGAAGCTTTCTTT	CASSYSILAEEAFF
-	-	TRBV19	TRBJ1-1	TGTGCCAGTAGGTCCCGCGGGCAGGCGAACACTGAAGCTTTCTTT	CASRSRGQANTEAFF
-	-	TRBV28	TRBJ1-2	TGTGCCAGCAGTTTAGGGGACACCAACTATGGCTACACCTTC	CASSLGDTNYGYTF
-	-	TRBV28	TRBJ1-1	TGTGCCAGCTCGGAGGGGGGCACTGAAGCTTTCTTT	CASSEGGTEAFF
-	-	TRBV2	TRBJ1-1	TGTGCCAGCAGCACTTTGACAGGCCCGAACACTGAAGCTTTCTTT	CASSTLTGPNTEAFF
-	once	TRBV11-2	TRBJ2-7	TGTGCCAGCAGCTTAGATCTAACTAGGCAGTACTTC	CASSLDLTRQYF
-	-	TRBV7-2	TRBJ2-7	TGTGCCAGCAGCCGAGCAGGGGGAGGCCCTTCCTACGAGCAGTACTTC	CASSRAGGGPSYEQYF
-	-	TRBV4-3	TRBJ1-1	TGCGCCAGCAGCCAAGAAGCTCGGATGGGTACTGAAGCTTTCTTT	CASSQEARMGTEAFF
TRBD1	-	TRBV5-6	TRBJ1-5	TGTGCCAGCAGCTTGCTTCAGGGGGCGGGTCGCAATCAGCCCCAGCATTTT	CASSLLQGAGRNQPQHF
-	-	TRBV7-2	TRBJ2-5	TGTGCCAGCAGCTTTCAGGGGGGGGAGACCCAGTACTTC	CASSFQGGETQYF
-	-	TRBV2	TRBJ2-2	TGTGCCAGCAGTGAAGGTTTTGGAGGAACCGGGGAGCTGTTTTTT	CASSEGFGGTGELFF
-	-	TRBV20-1	TRBJ2-5	TGCAGTGCCTCGGACGGGGAGACCCAGTACTTC	CSASDGETQYF
-	-	TRBV9	TRBJ2-1	TGTGCCAGCAGCGTAGGGGGATCAGTCCCCTACAATGAGCAGTTCTTC	CASSVGGSVPYNEQFF